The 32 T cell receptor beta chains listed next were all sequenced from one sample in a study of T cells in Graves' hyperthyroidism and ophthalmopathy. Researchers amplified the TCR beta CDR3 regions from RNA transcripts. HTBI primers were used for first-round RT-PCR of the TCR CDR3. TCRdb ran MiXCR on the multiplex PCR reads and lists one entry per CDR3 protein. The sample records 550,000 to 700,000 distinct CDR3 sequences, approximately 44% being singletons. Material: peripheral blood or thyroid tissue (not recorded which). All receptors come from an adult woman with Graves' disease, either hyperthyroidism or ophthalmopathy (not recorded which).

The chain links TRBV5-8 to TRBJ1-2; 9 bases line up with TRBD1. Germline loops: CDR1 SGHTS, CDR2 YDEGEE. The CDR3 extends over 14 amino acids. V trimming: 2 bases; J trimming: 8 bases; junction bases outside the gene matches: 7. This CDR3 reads CASSLYRTGEGYTF. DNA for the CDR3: TGTGCCAGCAGCTTATATAGGACAGGGGAAGGCTACACCTTC. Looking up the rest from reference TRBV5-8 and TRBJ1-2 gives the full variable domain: EAGVTQSPTHLIKTRGQQATLRCSPISGHTSVYWYQQALGLGLQFLLWYDEGEERNRGNFPPRFSGRQFPNYSSELNVNALELEDSALYLCASSLYRTGEGYTFGSGTRLTVV.

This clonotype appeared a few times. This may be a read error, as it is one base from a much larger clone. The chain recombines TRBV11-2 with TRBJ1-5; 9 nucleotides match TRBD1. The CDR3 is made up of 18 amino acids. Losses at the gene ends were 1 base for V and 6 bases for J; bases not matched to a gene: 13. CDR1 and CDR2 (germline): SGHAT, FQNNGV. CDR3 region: CASSLARGQGPYSQPQHF. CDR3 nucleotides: TGTGCCAGCAGCTTAGCACGGGGACAGGGCCCATACAGTCAGCCCCAGCATTTT.

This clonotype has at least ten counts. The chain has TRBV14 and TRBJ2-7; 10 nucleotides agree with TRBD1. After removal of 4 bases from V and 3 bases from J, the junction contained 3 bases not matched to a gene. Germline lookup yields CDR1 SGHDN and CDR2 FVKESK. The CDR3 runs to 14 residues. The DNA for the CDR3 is TGTGCCAGCAGCCGGACAGGGGGAGTCTACGAGCAGTACTTC. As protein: CASSRTGGVYEQYF.

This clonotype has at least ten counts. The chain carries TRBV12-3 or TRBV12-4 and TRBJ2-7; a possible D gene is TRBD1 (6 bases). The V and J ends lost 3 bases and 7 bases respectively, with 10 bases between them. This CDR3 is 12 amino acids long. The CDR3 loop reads CASSFWGREQYF. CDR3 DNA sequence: TGTGCCAGCAGTTTCTGGGGGCGTGAGCAGTACTTC.

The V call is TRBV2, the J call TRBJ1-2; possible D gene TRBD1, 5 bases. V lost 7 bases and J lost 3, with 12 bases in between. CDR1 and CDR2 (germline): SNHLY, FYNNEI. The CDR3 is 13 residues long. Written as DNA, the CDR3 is TGTGCCAGCACCGTGGGGCTGGACTATGGCTACACCTTC. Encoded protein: CASTVGLDYGYTF.

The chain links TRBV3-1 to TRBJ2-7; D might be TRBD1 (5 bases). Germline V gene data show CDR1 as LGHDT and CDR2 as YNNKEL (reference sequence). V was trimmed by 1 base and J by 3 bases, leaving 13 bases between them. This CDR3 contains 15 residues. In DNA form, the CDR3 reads TGTGCCAGCAGCCAAGGGGTCGACAGACGCTACGAGCAGTACTTC. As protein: CASSQGVDRRYEQYF.

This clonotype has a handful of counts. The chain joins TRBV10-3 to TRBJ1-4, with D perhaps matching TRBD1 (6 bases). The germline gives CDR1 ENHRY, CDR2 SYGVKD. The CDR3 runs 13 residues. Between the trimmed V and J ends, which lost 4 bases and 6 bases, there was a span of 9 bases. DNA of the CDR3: TGTGCCATCAGTGGACAGGCTGATGAAAAACTGTTTTTT. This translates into CAISGQADEKLFF.

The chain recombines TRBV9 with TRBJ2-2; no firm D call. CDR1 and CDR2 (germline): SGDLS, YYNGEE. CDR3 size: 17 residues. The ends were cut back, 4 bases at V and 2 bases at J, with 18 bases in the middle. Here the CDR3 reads CASSSGRPSGNTGELFF. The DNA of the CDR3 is TGTGCCAGCAGCTCCGGACGTCCCTCTGGAAACACCGGGGAGCTGTTTTTT.

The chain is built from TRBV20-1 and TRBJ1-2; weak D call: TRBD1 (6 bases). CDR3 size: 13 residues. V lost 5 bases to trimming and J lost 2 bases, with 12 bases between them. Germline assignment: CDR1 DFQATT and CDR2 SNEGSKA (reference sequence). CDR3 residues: CSADYRVNYGYTF. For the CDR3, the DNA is TGCAGTGCTGACTACAGGGTCAACTATGGCTACACCTTC.

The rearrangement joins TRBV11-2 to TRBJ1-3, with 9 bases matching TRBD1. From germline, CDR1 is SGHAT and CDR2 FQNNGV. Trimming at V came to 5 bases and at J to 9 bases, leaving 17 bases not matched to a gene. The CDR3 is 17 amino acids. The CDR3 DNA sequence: TGTGCCAGCAGCCCCCGAGCTCCGGGACAGGGAGGCGGCACCATATATTTT. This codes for CASSPRAPGQGGGTIYF.

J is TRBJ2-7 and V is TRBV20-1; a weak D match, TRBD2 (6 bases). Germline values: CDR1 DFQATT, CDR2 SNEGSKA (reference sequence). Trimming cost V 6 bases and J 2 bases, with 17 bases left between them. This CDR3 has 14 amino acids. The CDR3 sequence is CSAKNMAGTYEQYF. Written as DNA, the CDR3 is TGCAGTGCCAAAAATATGGCGGGAACCTACGAGCAGTACTTC.

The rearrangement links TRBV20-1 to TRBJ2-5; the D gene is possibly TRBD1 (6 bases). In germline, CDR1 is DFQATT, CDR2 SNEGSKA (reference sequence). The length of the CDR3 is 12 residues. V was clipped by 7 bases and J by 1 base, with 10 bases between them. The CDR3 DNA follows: TGCAGTGACCGGACAGCCCAAGAGACCCAGTACTTC. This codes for CSDRTAQETQYF.

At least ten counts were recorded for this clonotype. CDR3: CASRWGLRNTEAFF. The CDR3 coding sequence is TGTGCCAGCAGGTGGGGGTTGAGGAACACTGAAGCTTTCTTT. The chain couples TRBV7-9 to TRBJ1-1; D might be TRBD1 (5 bases). Trimming pared 6 bases from V and 1 base from J, leaving 12 bases between. Germline assignment: CDR1 SEHNR and CDR2 FQNEAQ (reference sequence). This CDR3 is 14 amino acids long. Supplemented by reference TRBV7-9 and TRBJ1-1, the full variable domain reads DTGVSQNPRHKITKRGQNVTFRCDPISEHNRLYWYRQTLGQGPEFLTYFQNEAQLEKSRLLSDRFSAERPKGSFSTLEIQRTEQGDSAMYLCASRWGLRNTEAFFGQGTRLTVV.

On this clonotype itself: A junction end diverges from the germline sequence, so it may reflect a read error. CDR3 DNA: TGCGCCAGCAGTGAGTCGGGGCGCTACGAGCAGTACTTC. It is translated as CASSESGRYEQYF. The chain carries TRBV7-9 and TRBJ2-7; possibly TRBD1 or TRBD2 for D (5 bases each). The length of the CDR3 is 13 residues. From germline, CDR1 is SEHNR and CDR2 FQNEAQ (reference sequence).

CDR3 amino acids: CSLGSGFGTEAFF. In DNA form, the CDR3 reads TGCAGCTTGGGTTCAGGGTTCGGCACTGAAGCTTTCTTT. V usage is TRBV29-1 and J usage is TRBJ1-1; possibly TRBD1 for D (5 bases). The CDR3 is made up of 13 amino acids. Trimming stripped 8 bases from V and 4 bases from J, with 17 bases between. Germline loops: CDR1 SQVTM, CDR2 ANQGSEA.

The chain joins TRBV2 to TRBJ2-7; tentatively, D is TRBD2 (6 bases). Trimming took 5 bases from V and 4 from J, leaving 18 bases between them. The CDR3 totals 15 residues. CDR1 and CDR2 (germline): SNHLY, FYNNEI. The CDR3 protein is CASSPAGGFGYEQYF. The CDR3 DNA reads TGTGCCAGCAGTCCCGCCGGAGGGTTCGGGTACGAGCAGTACTTC.

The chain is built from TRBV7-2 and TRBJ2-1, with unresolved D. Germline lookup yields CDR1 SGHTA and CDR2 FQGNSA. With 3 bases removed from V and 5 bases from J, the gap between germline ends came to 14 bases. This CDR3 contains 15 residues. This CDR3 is CASSFRAHHDNEQFF. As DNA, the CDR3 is TGTGCCAGCAGCTTTCGAGCGCACCATGACAATGAGCAGTTCTTC.

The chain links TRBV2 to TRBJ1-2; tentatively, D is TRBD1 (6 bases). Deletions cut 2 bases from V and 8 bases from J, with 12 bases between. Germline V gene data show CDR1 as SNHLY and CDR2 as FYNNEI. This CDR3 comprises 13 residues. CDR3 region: CASSETRGGGYTF. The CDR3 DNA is TGTGCCAGCAGTGAAACCAGGGGCGGAGGCTACACCTTC.

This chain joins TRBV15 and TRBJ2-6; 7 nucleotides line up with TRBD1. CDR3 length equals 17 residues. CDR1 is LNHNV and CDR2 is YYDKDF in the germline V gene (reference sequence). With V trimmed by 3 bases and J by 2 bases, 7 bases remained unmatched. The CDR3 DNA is TGTGCCACCAGCAGCCTCACAGGGGTCCCTGGGGCCAACGTCCTGACTTTC. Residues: CATSSLTGVPGANVLTF. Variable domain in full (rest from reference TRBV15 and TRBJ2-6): DAMVIQNPRYQVTQFGKPVTLSCSQTLNHNVMYWYQQKSSQAPKLLFHYYDKDFNNEADTPDNFQSRRPNTSFCFLDIRSPGLGDTAMYLCATSSLTGVPGANVLTFGAGSRLTVL.

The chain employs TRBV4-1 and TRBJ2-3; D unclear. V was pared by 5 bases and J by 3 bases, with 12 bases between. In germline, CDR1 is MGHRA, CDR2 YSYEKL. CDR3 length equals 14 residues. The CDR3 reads CASSRTYGTDTQYF. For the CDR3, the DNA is TGCGCCAGCAGCAGGACCTACGGAACAGATACGCAGTATTTT.

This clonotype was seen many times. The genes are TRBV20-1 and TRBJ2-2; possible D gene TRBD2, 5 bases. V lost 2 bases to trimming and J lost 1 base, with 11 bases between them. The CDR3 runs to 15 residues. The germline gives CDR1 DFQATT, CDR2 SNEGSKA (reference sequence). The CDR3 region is CSARPRTLNTGELFF. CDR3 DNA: TGCAGTGCTAGACCTAGGACTTTGAACACCGGGGAGCTGTTTTTT.

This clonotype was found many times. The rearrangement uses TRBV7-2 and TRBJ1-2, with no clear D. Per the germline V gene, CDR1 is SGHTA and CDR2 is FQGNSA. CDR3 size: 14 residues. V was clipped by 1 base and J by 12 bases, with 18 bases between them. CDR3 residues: CASSLGRTGRRHTF. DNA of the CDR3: TGTGCCAGCAGCTTAGGCCGGACGGGGAGAAGACACACCTTC.

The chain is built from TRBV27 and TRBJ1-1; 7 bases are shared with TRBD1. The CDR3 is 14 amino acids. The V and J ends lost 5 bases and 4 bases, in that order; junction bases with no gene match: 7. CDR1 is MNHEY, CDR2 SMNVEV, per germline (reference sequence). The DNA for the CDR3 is TGTGCCAGCAGTATCAGGGGGGCGAGCACTGAAGCTTTCTTT. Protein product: CASSIRGASTEAFF.

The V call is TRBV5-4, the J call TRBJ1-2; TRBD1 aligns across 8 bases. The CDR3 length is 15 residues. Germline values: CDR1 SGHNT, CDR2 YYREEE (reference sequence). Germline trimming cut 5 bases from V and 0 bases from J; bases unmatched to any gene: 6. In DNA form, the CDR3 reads TGTGCCAGCAGGCCCACGGGACAGGCTAACTATGGCTACACCTTC. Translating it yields CASRPTGQANYGYTF.

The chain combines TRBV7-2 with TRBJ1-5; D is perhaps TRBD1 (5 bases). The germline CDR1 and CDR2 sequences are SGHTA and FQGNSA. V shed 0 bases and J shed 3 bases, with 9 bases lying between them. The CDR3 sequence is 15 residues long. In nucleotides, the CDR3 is TGTGCCAGCAGCTTAGCCCCGGGGCACAATCAGCCCCAGCATTTT. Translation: CASSLAPGHNQPQHF.

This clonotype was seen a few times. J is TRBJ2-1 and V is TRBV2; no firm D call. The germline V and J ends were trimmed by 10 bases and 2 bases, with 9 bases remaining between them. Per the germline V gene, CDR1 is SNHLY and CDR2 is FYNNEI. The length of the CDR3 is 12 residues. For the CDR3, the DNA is TGTGCCATACTTGGGACCTACAATGAGCAGTTCTTC. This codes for CAILGTYNEQFF.

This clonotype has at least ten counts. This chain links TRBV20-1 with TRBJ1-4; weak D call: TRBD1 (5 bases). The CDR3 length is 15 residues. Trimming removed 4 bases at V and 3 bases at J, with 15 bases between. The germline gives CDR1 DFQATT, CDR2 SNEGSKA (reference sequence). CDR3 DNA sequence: TGCAGTGCTATCTACCGGGACCCGGCTAATGAAAAACTGTTTTTT. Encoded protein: CSAIYRDPANEKLFF.

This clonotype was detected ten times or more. The CDR3 DNA reads as TGCGCCAGCAGCTCGGAACCGACGACTAACGAGCAGTACTTC. Its translation: CASSSEPTTNEQYF. V usage is TRBV5-1 and J usage is TRBJ2-7; the D gene is possibly TRBD2 (5 bases). The germline CDR1 and CDR2 sequences are SGHRS and YFSETQ. The CDR3 covers 14 residues. Trimming pared 3 bases from V and 5 bases from J, leaving 15 bases between.

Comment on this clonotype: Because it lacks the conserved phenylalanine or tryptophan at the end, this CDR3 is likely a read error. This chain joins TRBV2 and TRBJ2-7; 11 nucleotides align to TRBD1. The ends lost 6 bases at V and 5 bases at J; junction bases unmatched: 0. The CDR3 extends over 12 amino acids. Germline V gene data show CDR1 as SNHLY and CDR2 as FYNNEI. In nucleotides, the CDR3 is TGTGCCAGCAGGGACAGGGGGCACGAGCAGTACCTC. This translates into CASRDRGHEQYL.

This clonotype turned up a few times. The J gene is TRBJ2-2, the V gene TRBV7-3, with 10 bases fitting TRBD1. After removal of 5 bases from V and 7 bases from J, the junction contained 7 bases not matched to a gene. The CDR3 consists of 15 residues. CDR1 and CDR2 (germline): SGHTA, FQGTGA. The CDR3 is CASSPRGQGSGELFF. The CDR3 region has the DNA TGTGCCAGCAGCCCCCGGGGACAGGGGAGCGGGGAGCTGTTTTTT.

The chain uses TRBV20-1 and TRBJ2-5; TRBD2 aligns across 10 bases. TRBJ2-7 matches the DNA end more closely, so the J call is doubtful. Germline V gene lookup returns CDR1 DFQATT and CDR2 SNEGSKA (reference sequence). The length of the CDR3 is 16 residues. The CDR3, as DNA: TGCAGTGCCCTAAGGCCTCTAGCGGGGGTCTCCTACGAGCAGTACTTC. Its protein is CSALRPLAGVSYEQYF.

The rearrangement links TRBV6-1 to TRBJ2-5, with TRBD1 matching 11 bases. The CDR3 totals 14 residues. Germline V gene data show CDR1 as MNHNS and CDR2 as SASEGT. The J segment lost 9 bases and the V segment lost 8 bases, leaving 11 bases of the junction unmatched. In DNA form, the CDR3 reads TGTGCCAGCCGGGGGACAGGGGGTCCTCAGCCCCAGTACTTC. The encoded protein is CASRGTGGPQPQYF.